This TCR beta chain came from a study of shared clonotypes between healthy human individuals. Whole-study findings and limits: In four donors, around 5.5% of naive CD4 clonotypes appeared in common. The donor pool, a small one, limited the genetic and exposure-history diversity represented.

CD45RO-negative, CCR7-positively selected cells formed the naive CD8 fraction, excluding terminally differentiated effector memory CD45RA+ cells. Germline values: CDR1 SNHLY, CDR2 FYNNEI. The CDR3 has 17 residues. The V gene lost 2 bases and the J gene lost 0 bases, with 15 bases spanning the gap. This clone was counted a single time. Its antigen remains unidentified. Roughly 200 ng DNA, about 28,000 T cell genomes, went into each sorted-subset replicate PCR. As originally analysed: ImmunoSEQ gave junction-only sequences without quality scores, so filtering differed. This table comes from immunoSEQ multiplex PCR, and its TCRdb copy is limited to in-frame clones, with some not included. V and J calls and clone size follow that table, whereas D and trimming were derived from the DNA. The table lists fewer than 1 million clones, around 96% of them singletons.

The source material was naive CD8+ T cells sorted from blood. This rearrangement joins TRBV2 to TRBJ2-3; D is possibly TRBD1 (6 bases). The receptor was derived from a man younger than 45 in good health. CDR3 DNA: TGTGCCAGCAGTGAACCCCCACAGGGAGAGAGCACAGATACGCAGTATTTT. It translates to CASSEPPQGESTDTQYF.